The 24 T cell receptor beta chains below all came from one sample that was sequenced in a study of blood T cell repertoires in COVID-19. Some clones are missing from TCRdb's copy, which holds only in-frame ones; the method was immunoSEQ multiplex PCR. This table has about 250,000 clones, roughly nine tenths appearing once. Sequencing input: peripheral blood. The source of these receptors is a woman aged 40 to 50 who had recovered from COVID-19.

The J gene is TRBJ2-3, the V gene TRBV7-2, with 10 bases fitting TRBD2. Looked up from germline, CDR1 is SGHTA and CDR2 is FQGNSA. With 0 bases clipped from V and 0 bases from J, the junction kept 15 bases outside the gene matches. The CDR3 sequence is 21 residues long. Written as DNA, the CDR3 is TGTGCCAGCAGCTTAGCTCGGACCCTAGCGGGGGCCCCAGTCAGCACAGATACGCAGTATTTT. This translates into CASSLARTLAGAPVSTDTQYF.

The chain recombines TRBV5-1 with TRBJ1-3, with D unresolved. The CDR3 runs 15 residues. Trimming removed 1 base from V and 0 bases from J, with 8 bases in between. CDR1 and CDR2 (germline): SGHRS, YFSETQ. For the CDR3, the DNA is TGCGCCAGCAGCTTGTTCGCGGCCTCTGGAAACACCATATATTTT. It specifies CASSLFAASGNTIYF.

The V and J genes are TRBV2 and TRBJ2-2, with D uncertain. Germline-derived CDR1 and CDR2 are SNHLY and FYNNEI. V shed 5 bases and J shed 4 bases, with 14 bases lying between them. The CDR3 extends over 15 amino acids. The CDR3 protein is CASSSNLDFTGELFF. The CDR3 DNA follows: TGTGCCAGCAGTTCAAATCTAGATTTCACCGGGGAGCTGTTTTTT.

The rearrangement links TRBV7-2 to TRBJ2-3; 12 positions agree with TRBD2. There are 16 residues in the CDR3. The junction had 6 bases not matched to a gene; V was cut back by 4 bases and J by 4 bases. From germline, CDR1 is SGHTA and CDR2 FQGNSA. In DNA, the CDR3 is TGTGCCAGCAGCTCAACTAGCGGGGGGCCCCCAGATACGCAGTATTTT. Residues: CASSSTSGGPPDTQYF. The full variable domain, with the rest looked up from reference TRBV7-2 and TRBJ2-3, is GAGVSQSPSNKVTEKGKDVELRCDPISGHTALYWYRQSLGQGLEFLIYFQGNSAPDKSGLPSDRFSAERTGGSVSTLTIQRTQQEDSAVYLCASSSTSGGPPDTQYFGPGTRLTVL.

This sequence joins TRBV20-1 and TRBJ1-4; 9 bases align to TRBD1. The CDR3 is 11 amino acids. CDR1 DFQATT and CDR2 SNEGSKA come from the germline V gene (reference sequence). CDR3 sequence (DNA): TGCAGGGGGACAGGGAATGAAAAACTGTTTTTT. This encodes CRGTGNEKLFF.

The chain has TRBV10-2 and TRBJ1-3; D not certain. Trimming shortened V by 6 bases and J by 1 base, and 4 bases separated the two germline ends. There are 12 residues in the CDR3. CDR1 is WSHSY, CDR2 SAAADI, per germline. The CDR3 DNA follows: TGCGCCAGCAGGCAGTCTGGAAACACCATATATTTT. Its protein product is CASRQSGNTIYF.

The CDR3 sequence: CAWIKGRTLTNYGYTF. CDR3 DNA: TGTGCCTGGATAAAAGGCCGGACACTAACTAACTATGGCTACACCTTC. This chain links TRBV30 with TRBJ1-2; a possible D gene is TRBD1 (5 bases). Germline V gene sequence: CDR1 GTSNPN, CDR2 SVGIG (reference sequence). The CDR3 has 16 amino acids. The V end was cut by 4 bases, the J end by 0 bases, with 18 bases between.

The chain combines TRBV29-1 with TRBJ1-1; D is possibly TRBD1 (6 bases). CDR3 size: 10 residues. Looked up from germline, CDR1 is SQVTM and CDR2 is ANQGSEA. Trimming stripped 7 bases from V and 10 bases from J, with 13 bases between. The CDR3 here is CSALRGAAFF. In DNA, the CDR3 is TGCAGCGCCCTCAGGGGTGCAGCTTTCTTT.

The sample holds a few counts of this clone. The chain joins TRBV11-2 to TRBJ1-1, with a possible D match to TRBD1 (5 bases). Trimming pared 2 bases from V and 5 bases from J, leaving 9 bases between. CDR3 size: 13 residues. Germline lookup yields CDR1 SGHAT and CDR2 FQNNGV. CDR3 nucleotides: TGTGCCAGCAGCTTATATGGGGGGACTGAAGCTTTCTTT. Translated, it gives CASSLYGGTEAFF.

The chain links TRBV24-1 to TRBJ1-5; D may be TRBD1 (6 bases). The V end was cut by 8 bases, the J end by 15 bases, with 25 bases between. Germline V gene sequence: CDR1 KGHDR, CDR2 SFDVKD. The CDR3 consists of 14 residues. The CDR3 coding sequence is TGTGCCACCATCGGTATTCCGGGGGGCTCTGAGTTGCATTTT. This codes for CATIGIPGGSELHF.

This rearrangement joins TRBV19 to TRBJ1-1; D gene unclear. With 5 bases removed from V and 0 bases from J, the gap between germline ends came to 13 bases. CDR1 is LNHDA and CDR2 is SQIVND in the germline V gene (reference sequence). The CDR3 loop spans 15 amino acids. This CDR3 is CASSEGRTMNTEAFF. The CDR3 bases are TGTGCCAGTAGTGAGGGCAGGACCATGAACACTGAAGCTTTCTTT.

The J gene is TRBJ1-1, the V gene TRBV6-5; D remains ambiguous. Germline V gives CDR1 MNHEY, CDR2 SVGAGI. The length of the CDR3 is 15 residues. The V end was cut by 6 bases, the J end by 1 base, with 15 bases between. The CDR3 sequence: CASSGGSGWNTEAFF. DNA for the CDR3: TGTGCCAGCAGCGGCGGTTCGGGATGGAACACTGAAGCTTTCTTT.

This clone was seen a handful of times. The chain joins TRBV11-2 to TRBJ1-6; a weak D match, TRBD1 (6 bases). CDR1 is SGHAT, CDR2 FQNNGV, per germline. V gave up 0 bases and J gave up 9 bases, with 12 bases separating them. This CDR3 region has 15 residues. The CDR3 spells CASSLEGGLASPLHF. The CDR3 bases are TGTGCCAGCAGCTTAGAGGGGGGGCTGGCTTCACCCCTCCACTTT.

The chain carries TRBV7-6 and TRBJ1-1, with a tentative D call TRBD1 (6 bases). The germline V gene has CDR1 SGHVS and CDR2 FNYEAQ. Trimming stripped 1 base from V and 4 bases from J, with 16 bases between. The CDR3 is 16 amino acids. The CDR3 sequence: CASSLDSGGAGTEAFF. CDR3 nucleotide sequence: TGTGCCAGCAGCTTAGATTCTGGGGGGGCAGGCACTGAAGCTTTCTTT.

The chain combines TRBV19 with TRBJ2-3, with D tentatively TRBD1 (5 bases). Trimming took 6 bases from V and 2 from J, leaving 9 bases between them. Per germline, CDR1 LNHDA and CDR2 SQIVND (reference sequence). CDR3 length: 13 residues. The CDR3 DNA is TGTGCCAGTAGCCAGGGCGACACAGATACGCAGTATTTT. This encodes CASSQGDTDTQYF.

The chain is built from TRBV28 and TRBJ2-5, with D tentatively TRBD2 (7 bases). This CDR3 has 17 amino acids. Germline V CDR1 and CDR2: MDHEN, SYDVKM. Between the trimmed V and J ends, which lost 5 bases and 5 bases, there was a span of 24 bases. The CDR3 nucleotides are TGTGCCAGCAGTGGCTGGGGGGGCGGGGGCTACGAGGAGACCCAGTACTTC. Protein product: CASSGWGGGGYEETQYF.

The chain combines TRBV30 with TRBJ1-5, with D tentatively TRBD1 (5 bases). V was trimmed by 0 bases and J by 7 bases, leaving 10 bases between them. The germline V gene has CDR1 GTSNPN and CDR2 SVGIG (reference sequence). CDR3 length: 13 residues. The CDR3 bases are TGTGCCTGGAGTGTACGGGGGTTGCAGCCCCAGCATTTT. It encodes CAWSVRGLQPQHF. The full variable domain, completed using reference TRBV30 and TRBJ1-5, is SQTIHQWPATLVQPVGSPLSLECTVEGTSNPNLYWYRQAAGRGLQLLFYSVGIGQISSEVPQNLSASRPQDRQFILSSKKLLLSDSGFYLCAWSVRGLQPQHFGDGTRLSIL.

This chain links TRBV6-2 or TRBV6-3 with TRBJ2-1, with 8 positions matching TRBD2. V gave up 4 bases and J gave up 5 bases; unmatched junction bases: 13. The CDR3 contains 17 residues. CDR1 is MNHEY, CDR2 SVGEGT, per germline. CDR3 coding DNA: TGTGCCAGCAGTTCCCTCCCCGGGACTAGGGCTCACAATGAGCAGTTCTTC. This gives the protein CASSSLPGTRAHNEQFF.

V usage is TRBV11-3 and J usage is TRBJ2-1; TRBD2 aligns across 9 bases. Trimming at V came to 1 base and at J to 4 bases, leaving 2 bases not matched to a gene. This CDR3 has 15 residues. CDR1 and CDR2 from the germline V gene are SGHNT and YENEEA. CDR3 coding DNA: TGTGCCAGCAGCTTAGGCGCGGGGGGGTACAATGAGCAGTTCTTC. Its protein product is CASSLGAGGYNEQFF.

The chain is built from TRBV9 and TRBJ2-3; D call uncertain. The CDR3 is made up of 15 amino acids. Germline V CDR1 and CDR2: SGDLS, YYNGEE. Trimming took off 7 bases at V and 2 bases at J, with 17 bases between the two ends. As DNA, the CDR3 is TGTGCCAGCTCTATCTCCTCGAGCCACACAGATACGCAGTATTTT. This encodes CASSISSSHTDTQYF.

The rearrangement joins TRBV6-6 to TRBJ2-7, with 10 bases aligning to TRBD2. There are 15 residues in the CDR3. The V gene end was trimmed by 1 base and the J gene end by 4 bases; junction bases not matched to a gene: 4. Germline lookup yields CDR1 MNHNY and CDR2 SVGAGI (reference sequence). CDR3 in amino acids: CASSYLAGGRYEQYF. The CDR3 coding sequence is TGTGCCAGCAGTTACTTAGCGGGGGGCCGATACGAGCAGTACTTC.

The CDR3 loop is CASSYSGGARDTQYF. The CDR3 bases are TGTGCCAGCAGTTACTCCGGGGGGGCCAGAGATACGCAGTATTTT. The rearrangement links TRBV6-5 to TRBJ2-3; 8 bases agree with TRBD2. V lost 0 bases, J lost 5 bases, and 4 bases stayed unmatched. The CDR3 loop spans 15 amino acids. The V gene's germline CDR1 is MNHEY and CDR2 SVGAGI.

This chain uses TRBV6-1 with TRBJ2-2; 7 bases align to TRBD2. This CDR3 spans 15 amino acids. J was trimmed by 6 bases and V by 5 bases; bases with no gene match: 9. The germline gives CDR1 MNHNS, CDR2 SASEGT. The CDR3 sequence is CASSFSNRGAGELFF. CDR3 in DNA: TGTGCCAGCAGTTTTTCGAACCGGGGGGCCGGGGAGCTGTTTTTT.

The CDR3 sequence: CASGLGAAQYF. As DNA, the CDR3 is TGTGCTAGTGGTTTAGGGGCCGCCCAGTACTTC. V gene TRBV12-5 combines with J gene TRBJ2-5; a possible D gene is TRBD1 (5 bases). Germline CDR1 LGHNT, CDR2 FRNRAP. The CDR3 has 11 amino acids. Trimming removed 3 bases at V and 9 bases at J, with 8 bases between.